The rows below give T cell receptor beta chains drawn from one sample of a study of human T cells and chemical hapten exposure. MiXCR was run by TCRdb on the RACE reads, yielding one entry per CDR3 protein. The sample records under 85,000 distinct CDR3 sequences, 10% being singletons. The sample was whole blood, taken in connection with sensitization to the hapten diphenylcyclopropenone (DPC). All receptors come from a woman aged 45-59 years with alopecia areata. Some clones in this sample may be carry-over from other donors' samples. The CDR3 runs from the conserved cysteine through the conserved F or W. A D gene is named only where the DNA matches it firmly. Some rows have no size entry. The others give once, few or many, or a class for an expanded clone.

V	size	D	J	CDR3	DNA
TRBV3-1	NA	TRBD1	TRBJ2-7	CASSPGGSQSGEQYF	TGTGCCAGCAGCCCAGGGGGTAGCCAGAGCGGCGAGCAGTACTTC
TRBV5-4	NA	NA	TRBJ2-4	CASSIQGLLAKNIQYF	TGTGCCAGCAGCATTCAGGGACTCTTAGCCAAAAACATTCAGTACTTC
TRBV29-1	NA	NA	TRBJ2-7	CSVEGGQVEYF	TGCAGCGTTGAAGGGGGACAAGTGGAGTACTTC
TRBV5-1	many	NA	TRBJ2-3	CASSLGGGADTQYF	TGCGCCAGCAGCTTGGGCGGAGGTGCAGATACGCAGTATTTT
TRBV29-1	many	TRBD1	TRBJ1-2	CSVEDKGQGLGIYGYTF	TGCAGCGTTGAAGATAAAGGACAGGGATTGGGGATCTATGGCTACACCTTC
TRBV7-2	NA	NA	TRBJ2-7	CASSLDKRAHEQYF	TGTGCCAGCAGCTTAGATAAGAGGGCCCACGAGCAGTACTTC
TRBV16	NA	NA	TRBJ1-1	CASSQWAGVTLSEAFF	TGTGCCAGCAGCCAATGGGCAGGGGTAACACTATCTGAAGCTTTCTTT
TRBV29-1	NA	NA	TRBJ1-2	CSVAGPRYGYTF	TGCAGCGTTGCGGGGCCACGCTATGGCTACACCTTC
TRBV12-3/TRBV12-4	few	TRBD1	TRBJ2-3	CASSSGQSDTQYF	TGTGCCAGCAGTTCGGGACAGTCAGATACGCAGTATTTT
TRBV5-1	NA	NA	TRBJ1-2	CASSTRRRENYGYTF	TGCGCCAGCAGCACCAGACGACGGGAAAACTATGGCTACACCTTC
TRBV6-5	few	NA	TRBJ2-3	CASRGGGRGEADTQYF	TGTGCCAGCAGGGGTGGTGGCAGGGGCGAGGCAGATACGCAGTATTTT
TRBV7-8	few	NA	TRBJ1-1	CASSSREGNTEAFF	TGTGCCAGCAGCTCGAGGGAAGGAAACACTGAAGCTTTCTTT
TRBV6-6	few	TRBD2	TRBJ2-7	CASSYSAPGLAGEQYF	TGTGCCAGCAGTTACTCGGCTCCGGGACTAGCGGGGGAGCAGTACTTC
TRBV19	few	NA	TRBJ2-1	CASSLLAGPFYNEQFF	TGTGCCAGTAGTCTTCTAGCTGGACCTTTCTACAATGAGCAGTTCTTC
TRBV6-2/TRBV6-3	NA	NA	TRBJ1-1	CASSYSSILVTEAFF	TGTGCCAGCAGTTACAGTTCGATCCTGGTTACTGAAGCTTTCTTT
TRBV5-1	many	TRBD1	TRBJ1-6	CASSFGDRGHSPLHF	TGCGCCAGCAGTTTTGGTGACAGGGGCCATTCACCCCTCCACTTT
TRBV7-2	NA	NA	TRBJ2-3	CASSAYTDTQYF	TGTGCCAGCAGCGCCTACACAGATACGCAGTATTTT
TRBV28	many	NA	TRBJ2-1	CASSPLAGGPPTNEQFF	TGTGCCAGCAGTCCTCTCGCCGGGGGGCCCCCTACCAATGAGCAGTTCTTC
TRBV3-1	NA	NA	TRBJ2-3	CASSPSGGTDTQYF	TGTGCCAGCAGCCCAAGCGGAGGCACAGATACGCAGTATTTT
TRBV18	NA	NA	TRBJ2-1	CASSPSRGGEQFF	TGTGCCAGCTCACCGTCGAGGGGGGGTGAGCAGTTCTTC
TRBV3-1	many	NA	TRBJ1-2	CASSPSKGANYGYTF	TGTGCCAGCAGTCCCTCAAAGGGAGCGAACTATGGCTACACCTTC
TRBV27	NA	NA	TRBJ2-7	CASSFPQNLRGVEYYEQYF	TGTGCCAGCAGTTTTCCTCAGAATTTGCGCGGCGTGGAGTACTACGAGCAGTACTTC
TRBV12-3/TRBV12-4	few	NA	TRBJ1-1	CASSSPGQSNTEAFF	TGTGCCAGCAGTTCTCCGGGACAATCGAACACTGAAGCTTTCTTT
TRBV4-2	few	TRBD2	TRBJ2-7	CASSQDQTSGNITYEQYF	TGTGCCAGCAGCCAAGATCAGACTAGCGGGAACATCACCTACGAGCAGTACTTC
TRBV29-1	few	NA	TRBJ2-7	CSVAWDTYEQYF	TGCAGCGTTGCCTGGGATACCTACGAGCAGTACTTC
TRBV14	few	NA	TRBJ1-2	CASSQEGVTYGYTF	TGTGCCAGCAGCCAAGAGGGGGTCACCTATGGCTACACCTTC
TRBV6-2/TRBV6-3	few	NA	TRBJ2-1	CASSRKQTAYNEQFF	TGTGCCAGCAGCCGAAAACAAACGGCCTACAATGAGCAGTTCTTC
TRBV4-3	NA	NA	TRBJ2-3	CASSQAPSPDTQYF	TGCGCCAGCAGCCAAGCCCCTAGCCCAGATACGCAGTATTTT
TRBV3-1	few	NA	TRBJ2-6	CASSPTRGANVLTF	TGTGCCAGCAGCCCCACCCGTGGGGCCAACGTCCTGACTTTC
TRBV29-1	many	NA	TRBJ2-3	CSVEGGLVDTQYF	TGCAGCGTTGAAGGAGGGCTCGTCGATACGCAGTATTTT
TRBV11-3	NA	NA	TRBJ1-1	CASSMGLSNTEAFF	TGTGCCAGCAGCATGGGACTGTCGAACACTGAAGCTTTCTTT
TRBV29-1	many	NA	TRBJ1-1	CSAPGGAGTEAFF	TGCAGCGCCCCTGGGGGCGCGGGTACTGAAGCTTTCTTT
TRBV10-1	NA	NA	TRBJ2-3	CASSDGGAPRTDTQYF	TGCGCCAGCAGTGATGGGGGAGCCCCCCGCACAGATACGCAGTATTTT
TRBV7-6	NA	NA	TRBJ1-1	CASSQRTAMNTEAFF	TGTGCCAGCAGCCAAAGGACAGCCATGAACACTGAAGCTTTCTTT
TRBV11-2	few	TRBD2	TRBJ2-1	CASSLYQREGPRNEQFF	TGTGCCAGCAGCTTATATCAGCGGGAGGGCCCTCGCAATGAGCAGTTCTTC
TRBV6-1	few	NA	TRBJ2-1	CASSEVNTGTPAYNEQFF	TGTGCCAGCAGTGAAGTCAATACCGGGACCCCGGCCTACAATGAGCAGTTCTTC
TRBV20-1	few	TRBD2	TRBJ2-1	CSAREGRASGRAGTNEQFF	TGCAGTGCTAGAGAAGGAAGGGCTAGCGGGAGGGCCGGGACCAATGAGCAGTTCTTC
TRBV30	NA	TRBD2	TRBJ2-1	CAWSVRGLAGAEQFF	TGTGCCTGGAGTGTACGGGGACTAGCGGGAGCTGAGCAGTTCTTC
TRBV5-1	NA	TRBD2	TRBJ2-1	CASSLAGNSGSYEQLF	TGCGCCAGCAGCTTGGCCGGCAATAGCGGGAGTTACGAGCAGCTCTTC
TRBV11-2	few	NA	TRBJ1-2	CASSLGRSNYGYTF	TGTGCCAGCAGCTTAGGACGGAGCAACTATGGCTACACCTTC
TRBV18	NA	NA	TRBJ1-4	CASSPPSGKREKLFF	TGTGCCAGCTCACCACCGTCAGGGAAGCGTGAAAAACTGTTTTTT
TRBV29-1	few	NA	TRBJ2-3	CSVGRGTYDTQYF	TGCAGCGTGGGCAGGGGCACCTACGATACGCAGTATTTT
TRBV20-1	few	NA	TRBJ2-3	CSALKRSTDTQYF	TGCAGTGCGCTTAAAAGGAGCACAGATACGCAGTATTTT
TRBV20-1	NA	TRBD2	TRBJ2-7	CSASFTSAPYEQYF	TGCAGTGCTTCTTTTACTAGCGCTCCCTACGAGCAGTACTTC
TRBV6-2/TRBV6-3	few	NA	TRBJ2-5	CASSSSGATQETQYF	TGTGCCAGCAGTTCGTCAGGGGCTACCCAAGAGACCCAGTACTTC
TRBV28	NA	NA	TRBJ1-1	CASSPPSPFNTEAFF	TGTGCCAGCAGTCCCCCAAGCCCCTTCAACACTGAAGCTTTCTTT
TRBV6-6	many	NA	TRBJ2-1	CASTEGLPPLNEQFF	TGTGCCAGCACCGAGGGACTGCCCCCCCTCAATGAGCAGTTCTTC